This T cell receptor (beta chain) was sequenced during a study of blood T cell repertoires in COVID-19 (TCRdb year 2020). Broadly, across the study: Samples covering the acute and convalescent phases of COVID-19 were provided by collaborators in the United States, Italy and Spain. The prospective study material was composed of cDNA or gDNA derived from T cells, B-cell-depleted T cells, or PBMCs. Deeply sampled blood TCRbeta repertoires from subjects exposed to, actively infected with, or recovered from COVID-19 were included in the dataset. The repertoires were released in a freely available public database intended as a resource for research on the immune response to SARS-CoV-2. The samples were drawn from two sources: the first 160 participants of the ongoing ImmuneRACE study, and 1,200 or so subjects contributed by 6 global collaborators. The sample metadata nearly always contained a de-identified subject ID, COVID-19 status, age in years and sex. Where available, HLA class I and class II types were obtained from metadata supplied by the sample provider rather than from assay-based typing. Study-level results and caveats: Clinical and demographic metadata were provided uncurated, with the amount varying by source and participant.

TCRbeta CDR3 regions were amplified from genomic DNA by means of the immunoSEQ Assay, a bias-controlled multiplex PCR. As for how the authors treated the data: Nucleated cell counts per sample were estimated from amplification of reference gene primers within the assay. Sequence reads were collapsed and filtered to measure the absolute abundance of every unique TCRbeta CDR3 rearrangement. For each sample, productive Simpson clonality was calculated as the square root of Simpson's diversity index across productive rearrangements. In TCRdb, the immuneACCESS table is reduced to in-frame sequences with V and J assigned. These tables do not hold every clone; where another copy was compared, an unresolved V gene accounts for under half, and the others remain unexplained. V and J calls and clone size are copied from that table; D and trimming were computed from the DNA. The sample table records about 290,000 clones; approximately 86% of these occur just once. In total, the top ten clones hold around 4% of the sample.

The collaborating institutions used their own protocols to collect whole blood in K2EDTA tubes. Collaborator samples were shipped for TCRbeta analysis as frozen whole blood, isolated PBMCs, or DNA extracted from either sample type. In the case of this clone: The specificity of this receptor is unknown. No base qualities exist here, and no much larger clone lies one base off it.

The CDR3 has 15 amino acids, counting the end cysteine and phenylalanine. The only DNA kept is the CDR3, 45 bases in frame from the first base. Trimming removed 1 base from V and 3 bases from J, leaving 12 bases between the germline ends. The germline V gene yields SGHVS for CDR1 and FNYEAQ for CDR2. The sample taken for sequencing was peripheral blood. The clonotype comes from a woman aged 45-65 years with active or convalescent COVID-19. The chain uses TRBV7-6 and TRBJ1-1; no D gene is confidently identified. The sequenced DNA: TGTGCCAGCAGCTTAGGAGTTCGCCAGGACACTGAAGCTTTCTTT. It translates to CASSLGVRQDTEAFF. The entire variable domain, with the stretches around the CDR3 drawn from the reference TRBV7-6 and TRBJ1-1 proteins, is GAGVSQSPRYKVTKRGQDVALRCDPISGHVSLYWYRQALGQGPEFLTYFNYEAQQDKSGLPNDRFSAERPEGSISTLTIQRTEQRDSAMYRCASSLGVRQDTEAFFGQGTRLTVV.